Here is one T cell receptor (beta chain) with its context. It was during active infection that Seattle patients were enrolled and then longitudinally followed. This entry is derived from a study of blood T cell repertoires in COVID-19. Overall study context: COVID-19 samples from acute and convalescent phases originated in the United States, Italy and Spain. PBMCs, B-cell-depleted T cells, or T cells provided the cDNA or gDNA that made up the material.

Trimming pared 2 bases from V and 6 bases from J, leaving 11 bases between. CDR3 length equals 13 residues. Looked up from germline, CDR1 is SGDLS and CDR2 is YYNGEE. Per the original methods: Nucleated cell number was recorded as an estimate derived from reference gene primer amplification. Libraries were prepared by immunoSEQ multiplex PCR; TCRdb keeps only in-frame clonotypes and omits some of them. V and J calls plus clone size are reproduced from that table; the DNA served to infer D and trimming. The data hold about 130,000 clones, with 75% to 85% observed a single time. The sequenced material came from peripheral blood. The chain links TRBV9 to TRBJ1-2; no reliable D call. This clonotype was sampled from a woman in her seventies with COVID-19, enrolled during active disease. CDR3 DNA sequence: TGTGCCAGCAGCGTCGGAGGGAACCATGGCTACACCTTC. Translating gives CASSVGGNHGYTF. Full variable domain (outside the CDR3, taken from reference TRBV9 and TRBJ1-2): DSGVTQTPKHLITATGQRVTLRCSPRSGDLSVYWYQQSLDQGLQFLIQYYNGEERAKGNILERFSAQQFPDLHSELNLSSLELGDSALYFCASSVGGNHGYTFGSGTRLTVV.